A selection of T cell receptor beta chains follows, all from one sample in a study of shared clonotypes between healthy human individuals. Some clones are missing from TCRdb's copy, which holds only in-frame ones; the method was immunoSEQ multiplex PCR. The repertoire holds 300,000 to 400,000 clones, with 73% as singletons. The sequenced material came from memory CD4+ T cells sorted from blood. The receptor set was obtained from a man aged 25 to 40 in good health. Both conserved end residues are part of each CDR3. A D gene is named only where the DNA matches it firmly. For some rows the clone size is stated as once, few or many, or as a class when expanded; others skip it.

CASSPPPGTSGLQETQYF TGTGCCAGCAGCCCCCCCCCTGGGACTAGCGGGTTACAAGAGACCCAGTACTTC TRBJ2-5 TRBV11-2 NA TRBD2
CAISESRTSGSGGIQYF TGTGCCATCAGTGAGTCGAGGACTAGCGGGAGTGGGGGCATTCAGTACTTC TRBJ2-4 TRBV10-3 few TRBD2
CASSFASGSAYEQYF TGTGCCAGCAGCTTCGCTAGCGGGAGCGCTTACGAGCAGTACTTC TRBJ2-7 TRBV27 NA TRBD2
CASSKNRGSYEQYF TGCGCCAGCAGCAAGAACAGGGGCTCCTACGAGCAGTACTTC TRBJ2-7 TRBV10-2 many TRBD1
CASGPGLYEQYF TGCGCCAGCGGTCCAGGGTTATACGAGCAGTACTTC TRBJ2-7 TRBV5-1 few NA
CASSVQGNGLYEQYF TGCGCCAGCAGTGTCCAGGGTAATGGGTTGTACGAGCAGTACTTC TRBJ2-7 TRBV5-1 NA NA
CSVRGGPSATKGGETQYF TGCAGCGTTCGGGGGGGCCCTAGCGCCACGAAGGGGGGAGAGACCCAGTACTTC TRBJ2-5 TRBV29-1 few TRBD2
CASSLVGQAKNYGYTF TGTGCCAGCAGTTTGGTTGGACAGGCTAAAAACTATGGCTACACCTTC TRBJ1-2 TRBV28 once TRBD1
CASSPPRKTGGVSRYEQYF TGTGCCAGCAGTCCCCCCAGGAAAACAGGGGGCGTATCTCGCTACGAGCAGTACTTC TRBJ2-7 TRBV28 NA TRBD1
CASSSRGRNLGDTEAFF TGTGCCAGCAGCTCTCGTGGTAGGAATCTAGGTGACACTGAAGCTTTCTTT TRBJ1-1 TRBV11-2 NA NA
CAISESVLAGRNYEQYF TGTGCCATCAGTGAATCTGTCCTAGCGGGAAGAAACTACGAGCAGTACTTC TRBJ2-7 TRBV10-3 NA TRBD2
CASSLRYSLQHF TGTGCCAGCAGTTTAAGGTACAGTCTCCAGCATTTT TRBJ1-5 TRBV27 NA NA
CASSLPGDSEQFF TGTGCCAGCAGCTTACCAGGGGATAGTGAGCAGTTCTTC TRBJ2-1 TRBV7-3 once NA
CASSLEYPETQYF TGCGCCAGCAGCTTGGAGTATCCGGAGACCCAGTACTTC TRBJ2-5 TRBV5-1 NA NA
CATSEGLNEKLFF TGTGCCACCTCAGAGGGTCTCAATGAAAAACTGTTTTTT TRBJ1-4 TRBV7-6 NA NA
CASSSLAGSGETQYF TGCGCCAGCAGCTCTTTGGCCGGATCTGGGGAGACCCAGTACTTC TRBJ2-5 TRBV5-1 NA NA
CASSLWGNTEAFF TGCGCCAGCAGCTTGTGGGGGAACACTGAAGCTTTCTTT TRBJ1-1 TRBV5-1 NA NA